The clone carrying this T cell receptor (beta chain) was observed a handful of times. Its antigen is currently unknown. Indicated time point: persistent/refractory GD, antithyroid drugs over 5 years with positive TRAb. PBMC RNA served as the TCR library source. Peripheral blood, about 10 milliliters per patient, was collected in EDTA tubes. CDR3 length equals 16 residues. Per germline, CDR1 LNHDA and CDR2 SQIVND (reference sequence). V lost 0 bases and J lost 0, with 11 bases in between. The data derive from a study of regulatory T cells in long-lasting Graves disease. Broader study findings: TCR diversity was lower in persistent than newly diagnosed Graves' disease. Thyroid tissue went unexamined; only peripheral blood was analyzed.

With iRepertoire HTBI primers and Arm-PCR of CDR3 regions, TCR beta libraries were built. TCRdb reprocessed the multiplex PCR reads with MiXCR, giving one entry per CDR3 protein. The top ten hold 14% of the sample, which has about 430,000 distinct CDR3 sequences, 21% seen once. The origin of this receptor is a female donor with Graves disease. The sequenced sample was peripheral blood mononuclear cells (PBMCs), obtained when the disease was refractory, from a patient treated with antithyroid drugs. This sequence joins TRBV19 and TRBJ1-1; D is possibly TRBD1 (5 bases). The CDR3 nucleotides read TGTGCCAGTAGTATAGAGGGAGGGGTCATGAACACTGAAGCTTTCTTT. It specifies CASSIEGGVMNTEAFF. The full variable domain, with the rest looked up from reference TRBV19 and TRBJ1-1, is DGGITQSPKYLFRKEGQNVTLSCEQNLNHDAMYWYRQDPGQGLRLIYYSQIVNDFQKGDIAEGYSVSREKKESFPLTVTSAQKNPTAFYLCASSIEGGVMNTEAFFGQGTRLTVV.